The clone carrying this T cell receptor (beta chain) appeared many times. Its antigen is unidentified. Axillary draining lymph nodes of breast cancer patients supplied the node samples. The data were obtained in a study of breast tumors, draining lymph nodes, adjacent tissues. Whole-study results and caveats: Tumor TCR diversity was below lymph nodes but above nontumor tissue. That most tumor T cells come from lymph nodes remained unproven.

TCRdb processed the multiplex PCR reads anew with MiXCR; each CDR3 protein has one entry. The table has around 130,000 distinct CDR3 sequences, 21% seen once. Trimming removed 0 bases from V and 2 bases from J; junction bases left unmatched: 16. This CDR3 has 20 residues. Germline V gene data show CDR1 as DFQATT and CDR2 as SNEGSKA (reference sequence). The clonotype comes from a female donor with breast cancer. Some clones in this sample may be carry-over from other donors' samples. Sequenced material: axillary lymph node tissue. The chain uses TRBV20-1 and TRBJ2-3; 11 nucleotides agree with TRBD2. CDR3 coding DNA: TGCAGTGCTAGAGATCCCCCTATAGCGGGAGGGCGCCTCGACACAGATACGCAGTATTTT. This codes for CSARDPPIAGGRLDTDTQYF.